These 24 T cell receptor beta chains were all obtained from the same sample, sequenced in a study of blood T cell repertoires in COVID-19. This table comes from immunoSEQ multiplex PCR, and its TCRdb copy is limited to in-frame clones, with some not included. Of about 78,000 clones in the sample, around 88% were seen once. Input material: peripheral blood. All receptors come from a woman older than 75 with active or convalescent COVID-19.

About this clone: Germline and junction disagree at one end, which may indicate a read error. The V gene is TRBV11-2, the J gene TRBJ2-2, with no clear D. The CDR3 has 13 amino acids. Germline V lookup: CDR1 SGHAT, CDR2 FQNNGV. CDR3 loop: CATSSVATGELFF. CDR3 coding DNA: TGTGCCACCAGCTCTGTAGCCACCGGGGAGCTGTTTTTT.

In its sample, this clone was seen a few times. V gene TRBV3-1 (or the pseudogene TRBV3-2) combines with J gene TRBJ2-7; the match to TRBD1 covers 8 bases. J gave up 2 bases and V 4 bases, and 10 bases lay outside the gene matches. This CDR3 is built from 16 residues. Germline CDR1 is LGHDT and CDR2 is YNNKEL (reference sequence). CDR3 nucleotide sequence: TGTGCCAGCAGCCCCTCTCGACAGGGGCCGACCTACGAGCAGTACTTC. It codes for CASSPSRQGPTYEQYF.

This clone came up once. The genes are TRBV7-6 and TRBJ2-3; tentatively, D is TRBD2 (5 bases). V shed 5 bases and J shed 2 bases, with 8 bases lying between them. Germline V lookup: CDR1 SGHVS, CDR2 FNYEAQ. The CDR3 is 13 residues long. This CDR3 reads CASSSRDTDTQYF. The CDR3 DNA sequence: TGTGCCAGCAGCAGCCGGGACACAGATACGCAGTATTTT.

The chain is built from TRBV5-1 and TRBJ2-7, with TRBD2 matching 10 bases. The CDR3 extends over 18 amino acids. Germline-derived CDR1 and CDR2 are SGHRS and YFSETQ. J was trimmed by 2 bases and V by 0 bases; bases with no gene match: 11. The CDR3 bases are TGCGCCAGCAGCTTGGCCCTCAGTGGAGCGGGGGGGCCCTACGAGCAGTACTTC. It translates to CASSLALSGAGGPYEQYF.

This chain connects TRBV19 to TRBJ1-1; 10 bases line up with TRBD1. Trimming at V came to 1 base and at J to 1 base, leaving 18 bases not matched to a gene. The CDR3 spans 21 residues. The germline CDR1 and CDR2 sequences are LNHDA and SQIVND (reference sequence). CDR3 DNA sequence: TGTGCCAGTAGTATAGCTTGGGGTGACCGGGACAGGGGTTTTAAGAACACTGAAGCTTTCTTT. This translates into CASSIAWGDRDRGFKNTEAFF.

V usage is TRBV5-6 and J usage is TRBJ1-2; D is possibly TRBD1 (5 bases). V was clipped by 2 bases and J by 3 bases, with 14 bases between them. Germline CDR1 reads SGHDT; CDR2 reads YYEEEE. CDR3 length: 15 amino acids. The CDR3 protein is CASSLGEGLYYGYTF. CDR3 bases: TGTGCCAGCAGCTTAGGGGAGGGACTCTACTATGGCTACACCTTC. The full variable domain, completed using reference TRBV5-6 and TRBJ1-2, is DAGVTQSPTHLIKTRGQQVTLRCSPKSGHDTVSWYQQALGQGPQFIFQYYEEEERQRGNFPDRFSGHQFPNYSSELNVNALLLGDSALYLCASSLGEGLYYGYTFGSGTRLTVV.

V gene TRBV3-1 (or the pseudogene TRBV3-2) combines with J gene TRBJ1-1; D may be TRBD1 (6 bases). This CDR3 is 14 amino acids long. V lost 0 bases, J lost 2 bases, and 7 bases lay in between. Germline CDR1 reads LGHDT; CDR2 reads YNNKEL (reference sequence). CDR3 nucleotide sequence: TGTGCCAGCAGCCAAGACAGGGGTAACACTGAAGCTTTCTTT. Protein product: CASSQDRGNTEAFF.

This clone was observed once. The V and J genes are TRBV4-1 and TRBJ2-1; D may be TRBD1 (5 bases). Germline V gives CDR1 MGHRA, CDR2 YSYEKL. V gave up 4 bases and J gave up 7 bases, with 17 bases separating them. The CDR3 sequence is 15 residues long. CDR3 in amino acids: CASSPMGLRGNEQFF. The CDR3 DNA sequence: TGCGCCAGCAGCCCGATGGGCCTTAGGGGTAATGAGCAGTTCTTC.

The chain recombines TRBV3-1 (or the pseudogene TRBV3-2) with TRBJ1-3; D is unclear. From germline, CDR1 is LGHDT and CDR2 YNNKEL (reference sequence). This CDR3 is built from 16 residues. Trimming took off 4 bases at V and 0 bases at J, with 13 bases between the two ends. CDR3 sequence reads: CASSPSVSGSGNTIYF. CDR3 nucleotides: TGTGCCAGCAGCCCAAGCGTTTCGGGCTCTGGAAACACCATATATTTT.

This clone came up once. The rearrangement uses TRBV2 and TRBJ2-3; 9 bases agree with TRBD1. Germline V gives CDR1 SNHLY, CDR2 FYNNEI. This CDR3 is built from 15 residues. J was trimmed by 2 bases and V by 6 bases; bases with no gene match: 6. The DNA of the CDR3 is TGTGCCAGCAGCCGGGGGGACAGGGTCACAGATACGCAGTATTTT. Its protein is CASSRGDRVTDTQYF. Using reference TRBV2 and TRBJ2-3 for the parts outside the CDR3, the full variable domain is EPEVTQTPSHQVTQMGQEVILRCVPISNHLYFYWYRQILGQKVEFLVSFYNNEISEKSEIFDDQFSVERPDGSNFTLKIRSTKLEDSAMYFCASSRGDRVTDTQYFGPGTRLTVL.

This clone has just a few counts. V gene TRBV11-2 combines with J gene TRBJ2-2; tentative D call: TRBD2 (5 bases). In germline, CDR1 is SGHAT, CDR2 FQNNGV. The V and J ends lost 5 bases and 4 bases respectively, with 17 bases between them. This CDR3 comprises 16 residues. CDR3 nucleotide sequence: TGTGCCAGCAGCCCCAGCGGAGGTGTTGGCACCGGGGAGCTGTTTTTT. Translation gives CASSPSGGVGTGELFF.

V and J are TRBV28 and TRBJ1-6; D gene unclear. The V end lost 1 base, the J end lost 7 bases, and 8 bases lay between the germline ends. This CDR3 has 14 amino acids. Germline V gives CDR1 MDHEN, CDR2 SYDVKM. The CDR3 sequence: CASSLSSPNSPLHF. The CDR3 DNA follows: TGTGCCAGCAGTTTATCTTCCCCCAATTCACCCCTCCACTTT.

V is TRBV11-3 and J is TRBJ2-2; TRBD1 might be the D (6 bases). Between the trimmed V and J ends, which lost 7 bases and 1 base, there was a span of 7 bases. CDR3 length equals 13 residues. Germline CDR1 is SGHNT and CDR2 is YENEEA. The CDR3 reads CASKQGNTGELFF. The CDR3 bases are TGTGCCAGCAAACAGGGGAACACCGGGGAGCTGTTTTTT.

This rearrangement joins TRBV5-1 to TRBJ2-3, with a weak D call TRBD1 (6 bases). Trimming left V 4 bases short and J 2 bases short, with 11 bases between. The CDR3 totals 14 residues. Germline loops: CDR1 SGHRS, CDR2 YFSETQ. CDR3 amino acids: CASSEGDITDTQYF. As DNA, the CDR3 is TGCGCCAGCAGCGAAGGGGACATCACAGATACGCAGTATTTT.

The chain has TRBV29-1 and TRBJ2-5, with 8 bases matching TRBD1. Germline values: CDR1 SQVTM, CDR2 ANQGSEA. Losses at the gene ends were 1 base for V and 5 bases for J; bases not matched to a gene: 6. This CDR3 contains 14 residues. The CDR3 reads CSVEARTGRETQYF. The CDR3 coding sequence is TGCAGCGTTGAAGCTAGGACAGGGCGCGAGACCCAGTACTTC.

The CDR3: CASRPPRIAGHLTGELFF. The CDR3 DNA reads TGTGCCAGCAGGCCGCCCCGGATAGCGGGCCATCTTACCGGGGAGCTGTTTTTT. This rearrangement joins TRBV27 to TRBJ2-2, with 7 bases aligning to TRBD2. Germline V gene sequence: CDR1 MNHEY, CDR2 SMNVEV (reference sequence). V lost 6 bases, J lost 5 bases, and 18 bases stayed unmatched. CDR3 length: 18 residues.

The V and J genes are TRBV19 and TRBJ2-1; 7 bases are a match to TRBD1. The germline V gene encodes CDR1 LNHDA and CDR2 SQIVND (reference sequence). This CDR3 is 16 amino acids long. The ends lost 1 base at V and 0 bases at J; junction bases unmatched: 3. The CDR3 DNA follows: TGTGCCAGTAGTATAGTCTCAGGGGGCTCCTACAATGAGCAGTTCTTC. Translating gives CASSIVSGGSYNEQFF.

The chain couples TRBV30 to TRBJ2-1; TRBD2 aligns across 15 bases. The CDR3 has 17 amino acids. The trim removed 0 bases at V and 11 bases at J, leaving 11 bases unmatched. Per the germline V gene, CDR1 is GTSNPN and CDR2 is SVGIG (reference sequence). The CDR3 protein is CAWSVGGLAGGHAKQFF. DNA for the CDR3: TGTGCCTGGAGTGTAGGGGGACTAGCGGGGGGTCACGCCAAGCAGTTCTTC.

The rearrangement links TRBV6-8 to TRBJ2-7; perhaps TRBD1 as D (6 bases). The CDR3 consists of 18 residues. V was shortened by 4 bases and J by 2 bases, with 24 bases between the two germline ends. Germline values: CDR1 MNHGY, CDR2 SAAAGT. CDR3 region: CASSSDRKGKTLTYEQYF. In nucleotides, the CDR3 is TGTGCCAGCAGTTCCGACAGGAAAGGCAAAACTTTAACCTACGAGCAGTACTTC.

V usage is TRBV9 and J usage is TRBJ2-5; 10 positions agree with TRBD2. The CDR3 has 18 amino acids. Germline lookup yields CDR1 SGDLS and CDR2 YYNGEE. The junction had 15 bases not matched to a gene; V was cut back by 2 bases and J by 5 bases. In DNA form, the CDR3 reads TGTGCCAGCAGCGTGTCACTAGCGGGGTCCGGGCGGGAGGAGACCCAGTACTTC. Protein: CASSVSLAGSGREETQYF.

The V and J genes are TRBV6-2 or TRBV6-3 and TRBJ2-3; 8 bases are shared with TRBD2. V lost 2 bases to trimming and J lost 1 base; unmatched junction nucleotides: 2. The CDR3 loop spans 15 amino acids. Germline values: CDR1 MNHEY, CDR2 SVGEGT. CDR3: CASSYGGLGTDTQYF. In DNA form, the CDR3 reads TGTGCCAGCAGTTACGGGGGACTAGGCACAGATACGCAGTATTTT.

The chain links TRBV5-1 to TRBJ2-2; 14 nucleotides align to TRBD2. Germline CDR1 is SGHRS and CDR2 is YFSETQ. The CDR3 is made up of 18 amino acids. J was trimmed by 5 bases and V by 4 bases; bases with no gene match: 10. CDR3 sequence: CASSQTSGGAGGTGELFF. The CDR3 DNA reads as TGCGCCAGCAGCCAGACTAGCGGGGGGGCCGGGGGAACCGGGGAGCTGTTTTTT.

This rearrangement joins TRBV11-2 to TRBJ2-3; TRBD2 aligns across 8 bases. CDR3 length: 17 amino acids. J gave up 3 bases and V 4 bases, and 12 bases lay outside the gene matches. From germline, CDR1 is SGHAT and CDR2 FQNNGV. DNA of the CDR3: TGTGCCAGCAGCTCTAGGGGTTTTAGCGGGACTACAGATACGCAGTATTTT. Residues: CASSSRGFSGTTDTQYF.

This clone was recorded only once. The rearrangement uses TRBV4-1 and TRBJ1-2, with 9 bases aligning to TRBD1. The germline CDR1 and CDR2 sequences are MGHRA and YSYEKL. CDR3 length equals 16 residues. J was trimmed by 2 bases and V by 0 bases; bases with no gene match: 4. DNA of the CDR3: TGCGCCAGCAGCCAAGAAGGGACAGGGCGAAACTATGGCTACACCTTC. It yields the protein CASSQEGTGRNYGYTF.